This TCR beta chain was recovered during a study of blood T cell repertoires in COVID-19. Overall study: T cells, B-cell-depleted T cells, or PBMCs supplied cDNA or gDNA.

TCRdb keeps only in-frame clones here, not all; method: immunoSEQ multiplex PCR. The table shows roughly 100,000 clones, with 75% to 90% occurring only once. The clonotype comes from a woman over 75 with acute or convalescent COVID-19. The sample was peripheral blood.

In nucleotides, the CDR3 is TGTGCCAGCAGCTCCGTCGGGACAGGGAGCTACGAGCAGTACTTC. This codes for CASSSVGTGSYEQYF. The chain couples TRBV7-2 to TRBJ2-7; 9 bases are shared with TRBD1. Germline trimming cut 4 bases from V and 3 bases from J; bases unmatched to any gene: 7. This CDR3 comprises 15 residues. Germline CDR1 and CDR2: SGHTA and FQGNSA.